These 8 T cell receptor beta chains came from one sample sequenced in a study of cytomegalovirus exposure and HLA in healthy donors. The study ran its PCR with 60 Vbeta and 13 Jbeta primers. The data were produced by immunoSEQ multiplex PCR, yet TCRdb's version contains in-frame clones alone and is incomplete. Here the sample spans 73,000 or so clones, around 81% being singletons. What was sequenced was PBMCs. These receptor sequences come from a man in his forties or fifties in good health and CMV-seronegative.

The chain's CDR3 is CASSLLEAVGGYTF. The CDR3 region has the DNA TGTGCCAGCAGCTTATTGGAGGCGGTTGGCGGCTACACCTTC. This chain links TRBV7-9 with TRBJ1-2; D call uncertain. The V and J ends lost 2 bases and 8 bases respectively, with 15 bases between them. Per the germline V gene, CDR1 is SEHNR and CDR2 is FQNEAQ (reference sequence). There are 14 residues in the CDR3.

V is TRBV29-1 and J is TRBJ1-2; no clear D. Trimming took 1 base from V and 5 from J, leaving 11 bases between them. The CDR3 runs 13 residues. From germline, CDR1 is SQVTM and CDR2 ANQGSEA. As DNA, the CDR3 is TGCAGCGTTGAAGGCGGAACGATGTATGGCTACACCTTC. This encodes CSVEGGTMYGYTF.

CDR3 nucleotide sequence: TGTGCCAGCTCGCCTGGACTTTCGCCTAGCTCCTACAATGAGCAGTTCTTC. Protein: CASSPGLSPSSYNEQFF. The chain couples TRBV18 to TRBJ2-1; maybe TRBD2 (5 bases). The CDR3 runs 17 residues. Trimming took 6 bases from V and 0 from J, leaving 18 bases between them. CDR1 and CDR2 (germline): KGHSH, LQKENI.

The chain uses TRBV9 and TRBJ1-1; TRBD1 might be the D (6 bases). Germline V gene lookup returns CDR1 SGDLS and CDR2 YYNGEE. This CDR3 contains 15 residues. The V and J ends lost 3 bases and 4 bases respectively, with 16 bases between them. In DNA form, the CDR3 reads TGTGCCAGCAGCGCGACCCCAGGGGTAAGCACTGAAGCTTTCTTT. It yields the protein CASSATPGVSTEAFF.

The rearrangement uses TRBV29-1 and TRBJ1-5, with D hard to call. V lost 3 bases to trimming and J lost 3 bases, with 9 bases between them. The CDR3 covers 13 residues. Germline V gene sequence: CDR1 SQVTM, CDR2 ANQGSEA. Written as DNA, the CDR3 is TGCAGCGTTGATGACGGGGTCAATCAGCCCCAGCATTTT. Protein: CSVDDGVNQPQHF.

This chain links TRBV30 with TRBJ2-2; TRBD2 matches at 9 bases. V lost 4 bases, J lost 1 base, and 7 bases stayed unmatched. This CDR3 contains 16 residues. The germline CDR1 and CDR2 sequences are GTSNPN and SVGIG (reference sequence). This CDR3 reads CAWTIPTSGNTGELFF. CDR3 nucleotides: TGTGCCTGGACCATACCGACTAGCGGGAACACCGGGGAGCTGTTTTTT.

This chain uses TRBV7-2 with TRBJ1-2; TRBD1 aligns across 12 bases. V was pared by 1 base and J by 4 bases, with 4 bases of the junction left unmatched. This CDR3 is built from 16 residues. Germline values: CDR1 SGHTA, CDR2 FQGNSA. The CDR3 bases are TGTGCCAGCAGCTTAGGGGGACAGGGGGCATCCTATGGCTACACCTTC. Its protein is CASSLGGQGASYGYTF.

This clone has a handful of counts. The gene calls are TRBV12-1 and TRBJ2-7; whether TRBD2, the table's D call, matches the DNA was not checked. TRBV12-1 is designated a pseudogene. The length of the CDR3 is 15 residues. CDR3 in DNA: TGTGCCAGCAGCTCGGTAGCGGGAACCGACTACGAGCAGTACTTC. Its protein is CASSSVAGTDYEQYF.